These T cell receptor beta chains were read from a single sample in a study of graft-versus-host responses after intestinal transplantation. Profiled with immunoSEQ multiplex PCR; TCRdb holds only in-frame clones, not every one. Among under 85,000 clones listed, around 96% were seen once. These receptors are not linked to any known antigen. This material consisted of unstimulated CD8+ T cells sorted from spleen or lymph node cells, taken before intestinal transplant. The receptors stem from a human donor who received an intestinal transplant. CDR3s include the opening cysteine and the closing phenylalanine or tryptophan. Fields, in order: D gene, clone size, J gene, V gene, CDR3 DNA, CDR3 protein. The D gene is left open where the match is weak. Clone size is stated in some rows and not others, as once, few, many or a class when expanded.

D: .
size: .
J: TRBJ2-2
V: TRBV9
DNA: TGTGCCAGCAGCATATCCCGACAGGGTGACACCGGGGGGCTGTTTTTT
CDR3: CASSISRQGDTGGLFF

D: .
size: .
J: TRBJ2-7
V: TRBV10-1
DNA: TGCGCCAGCAGTGGGGGCTTTGGTGGGGGCTCCTACGAGCAGTACTTC
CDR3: CASSGGFGGGSYEQYF

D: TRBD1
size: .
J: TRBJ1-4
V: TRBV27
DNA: TGTGCCAGCAGCCACGCCGCCGGGACAGGGGGCTTGGCAACTAATGAAAAACTGTTTTTT
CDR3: CASSHAAGTGGLATNEKLFF

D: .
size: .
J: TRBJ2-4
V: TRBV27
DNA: TGTGCCAGCAGTGCCCACCCCACGTTGGGGGTTCGGGAAAACATTCAGTACTTC
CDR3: CASSAHPTLGVRENIQYF

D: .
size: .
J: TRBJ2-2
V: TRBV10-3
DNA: TGTGCCATCAGTGAGCCCAGGGGGGTGAACACCGGGGAGCTGTTTTTT
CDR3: CAISEPRGVNTGELFF

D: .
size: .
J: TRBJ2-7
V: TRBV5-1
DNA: TGCGCCAGCAGCTTGGCCTTTCAAGAGCAGTACTTC
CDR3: CASSLAFQEQYF

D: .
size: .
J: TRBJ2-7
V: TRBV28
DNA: TGTGCCAGCACAGGTCTCAGATCCTACGAGCAGTACTTC
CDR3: CASTGLRSYEQYF

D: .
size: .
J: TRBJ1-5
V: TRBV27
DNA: TGTGCCAGCAGTTTCTACAATCAGCCCCAGCATTTT
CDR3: CASSFYNQPQHF

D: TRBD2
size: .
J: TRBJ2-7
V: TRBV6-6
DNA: TGTGCCAGCAGTTACTCGGGACTAGCGGGAGAGCAGTACTTC
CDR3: CASSYSGLAGEQYF

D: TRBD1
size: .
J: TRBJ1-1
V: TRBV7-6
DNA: TGTGCCAGCAGCTTCCCCTCCGGGACAGGGAACACTGAAGCTTTCTTT
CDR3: CASSFPSGTGNTEAFF

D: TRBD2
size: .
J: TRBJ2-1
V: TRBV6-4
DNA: TGTGCCAGCAGTGGGACTAGCGGACCCTACAATGAGCAGTTCTTC
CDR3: CASSGTSGPYNEQFF

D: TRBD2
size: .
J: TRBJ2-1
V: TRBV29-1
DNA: TGCAGCGCCCCTAGCGGGAGCTCCTACAATGAGCAGTTCTTC
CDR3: CSAPSGSSYNEQFF

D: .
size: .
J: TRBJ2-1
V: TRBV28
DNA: TGTGCCAGCAGTTTATCTAGGTGGGATGAGCAGTTCTTC
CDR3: CASSLSRWDEQFF

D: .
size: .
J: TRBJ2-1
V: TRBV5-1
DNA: TGCGCCAGCAGCGCGCCACCGGGACGTTCCTACAATGAGCAGTTCTTC
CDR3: CASSAPPGRSYNEQFF

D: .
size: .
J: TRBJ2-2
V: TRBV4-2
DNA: TGTGCCAGCAGCCAAAACCGGAACACCGGGGAGCTGTTTTTT
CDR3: CASSQNRNTGELFF

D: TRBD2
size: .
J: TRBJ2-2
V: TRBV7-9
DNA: TGTGCCAGCAGCTTAGAGCCGGGAGGTAGGGGATCCGGGGAGCTGTTTTTT
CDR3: CASSLEPGGRGSGELFF

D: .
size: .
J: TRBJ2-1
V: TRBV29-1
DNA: TGCAGCGTTGACGGGAGCCCCTACAATGAGCAGTTCTTC
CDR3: CSVDGSPYNEQFF

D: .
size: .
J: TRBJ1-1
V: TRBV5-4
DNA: TGTGCCAGCAGCTTGGCCGTGGGTGGCACTGAAGCTTTCTTT
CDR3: CASSLAVGGTEAFF

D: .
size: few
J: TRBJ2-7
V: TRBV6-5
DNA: TGTGCCAGCAGTTACTCGGTCGGACAGCGTTACGAGCAGTACTTC
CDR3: CASSYSVGQRYEQYF

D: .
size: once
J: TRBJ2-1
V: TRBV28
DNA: TGTGCCAGCAGTTTATTCAGGGGCAATGAGCAGTTCTTC
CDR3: CASSLFRGNEQFF

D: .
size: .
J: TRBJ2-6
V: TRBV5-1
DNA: TGCGCCAGCAGCTTGGTCTCGAGCCAGGGCCCCGAAGGGTCTGGGGCCAACGTCCTGACTTTC
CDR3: CASSLVSSQGPEGSGANVLTF

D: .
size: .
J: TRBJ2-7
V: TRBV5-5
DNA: TGTGCCAGCAGCTTGCAACTAGCTAGGTCCGACGAGCAGTACTTC
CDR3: CASSLQLARSDEQYF

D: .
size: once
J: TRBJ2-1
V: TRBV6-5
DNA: TGTGCCAGCAGTTACCGGGGGCAGGCCTACAATGAGCAGTTCTTC
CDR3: CASSYRGQAYNEQFF

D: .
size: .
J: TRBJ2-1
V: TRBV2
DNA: TGTGCCAGCAAAAGGGACAGGGGGCCGGTAGTAGCGGGAGGGAACAATGAGCAGTTCTTC
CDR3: CASKRDRGPVVAGGNNEQFF

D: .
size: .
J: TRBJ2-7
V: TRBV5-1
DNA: TGCGCCAGCAGCTTGGCGCACGCTACCTACGAGCAGTACTTC
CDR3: CASSLAHATYEQYF

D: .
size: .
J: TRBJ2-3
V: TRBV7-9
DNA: TGTGCCAGCAGCTTAGTAGGGGGGCACACAGATACGCAGTATTTT
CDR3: CASSLVGGHTDTQYF

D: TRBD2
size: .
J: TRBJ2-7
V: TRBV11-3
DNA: TGTGCCAGCAGCTTAGATCCTTGGGAGGGATTTCGCTACGAGCAGTACTTC
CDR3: CASSLDPWEGFRYEQYF

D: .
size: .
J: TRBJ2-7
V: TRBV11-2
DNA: TGTGCCAGCAGCCCTATAACAGGGTTCCACTACGAGCAGTACTTC
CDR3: CASSPITGFHYEQYF

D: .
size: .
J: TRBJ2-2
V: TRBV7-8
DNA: TGTGCCAGCAGCCCACGGTGGGGGCGCGACACCGGGGAGCTGTTTTTT
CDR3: CASSPRWGRDTGELFF

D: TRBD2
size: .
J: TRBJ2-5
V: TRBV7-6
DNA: TGTGCCAGCAGCCCCCAGCTTACGGGGACTAGCGGGGAGACCCAGTACTTC
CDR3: CASSPQLTGTSGETQYF

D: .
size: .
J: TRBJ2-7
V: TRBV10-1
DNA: TGCGCCAGCAGTGGTCATAGCGATCTCGGTTACGAGCAGTACTTC
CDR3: CASSGHSDLGYEQYF

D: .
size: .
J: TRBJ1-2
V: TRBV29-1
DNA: TGCAGCGTCGTGGACAGCCATGGCTACACCTTC
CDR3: CSVVDSHGYTF

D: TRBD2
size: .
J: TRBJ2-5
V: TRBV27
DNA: TGTGCCAGCAGTGACGGACTAGCAGTTGAGCAGTACTTC
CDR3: CASSDGLAVEQYF

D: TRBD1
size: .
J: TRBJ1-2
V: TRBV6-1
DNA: TGTGCCAGCAGGGAGACAGGGGGCGGCTATGGCTACACCTTC
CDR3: CASRETGGGYGYTF

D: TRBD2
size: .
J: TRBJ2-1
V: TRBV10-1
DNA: TGCGCCAGCAGTTTTAGCGGGACCTACAATGAGCAGTTCTTC
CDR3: CASSFSGTYNEQFF

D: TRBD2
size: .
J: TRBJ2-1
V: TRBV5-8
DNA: TGTGCCAGCAGCTTGGCGGGAGGGAGCTCCTACAATGAGCAGTTCTTC
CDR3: CASSLAGGSSYNEQFF

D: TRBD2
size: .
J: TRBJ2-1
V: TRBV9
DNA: TGTGCCAGCAGCGTAGATCTCTCGGCGGGAGGAGGGAGTGGTGAGCAGTTCTTC
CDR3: CASSVDLSAGGGSGEQFF

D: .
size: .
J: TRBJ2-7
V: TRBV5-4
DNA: TGTGCCAGCAGCTTGGGGGTTCGGGACTCGCTCCACTACGAGCAGTACTTC
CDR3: CASSLGVRDSLHYEQYF

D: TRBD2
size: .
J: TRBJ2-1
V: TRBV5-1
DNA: TGCGCCAGCAGCTTGGGGTGGCGGGAGTTATCTAATGAGCAGTTCTTC
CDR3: CASSLGWRELSNEQFF

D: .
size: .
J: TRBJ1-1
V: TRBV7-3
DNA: TGTGCCAGCAGCCCTAGTCGGGGGGCTGAAGCTTTCTTT
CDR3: CASSPSRGAEAFF

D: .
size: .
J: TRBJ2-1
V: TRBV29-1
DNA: TGCAGCGTTGAAGATTCTGGGCTCGGGTTCTTC
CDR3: CSVEDSGLGFF

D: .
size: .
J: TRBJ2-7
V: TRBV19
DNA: TGTGCCAGTAGTATTGGTGGAACTAGATACGAGCAGTACTTC
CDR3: CASSIGGTRYEQYF

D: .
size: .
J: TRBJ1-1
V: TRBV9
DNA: TGTGCCAGCAGCGTAGGGGACGTGAACACTGAAGCTTTCTTT
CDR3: CASSVGDVNTEAFF

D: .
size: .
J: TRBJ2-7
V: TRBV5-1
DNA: TGCGCCAGCAGCTTGACAACCGAGCAGTACTTC
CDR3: CASSLTTEQYF

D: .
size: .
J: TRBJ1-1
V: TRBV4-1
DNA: TGCGCCAGCAGCCAAGTAGGGGGAAACACTGAAGCTTTCTTT
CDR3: CASSQVGGNTEAFF

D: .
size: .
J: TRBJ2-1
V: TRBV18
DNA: TGTGCCAGCTCACCGGATCATAACAATGAGCAGTTCTTC
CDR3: CASSPDHNNEQFF

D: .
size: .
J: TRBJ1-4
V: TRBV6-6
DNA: TGTGCCAGCAGCATCAGTGGTGATAATGAAAAACTGTTTTTT
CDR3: CASSISGDNEKLFF

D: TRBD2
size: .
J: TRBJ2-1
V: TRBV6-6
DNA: TGTGCCAGCAGTTACAGTGTAGCGGGAGGTCGGAATGAGCAGTTCTTC
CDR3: CASSYSVAGGRNEQFF

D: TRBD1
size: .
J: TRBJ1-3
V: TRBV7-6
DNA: TGTGCCAGCAGCTTAGCGCAGGGGGCATCTGGAAACACCATATATTTT
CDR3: CASSLAQGASGNTIYF

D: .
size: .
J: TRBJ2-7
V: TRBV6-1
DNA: TGTGCCAGCAGAACCCTAGACAGTTACGAGCAGTACTTC
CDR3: CASRTLDSYEQYF

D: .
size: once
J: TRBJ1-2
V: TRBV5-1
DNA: TGCGCCAGCAGCTGGTCTAAGGGATGGGGCTACACCTTC
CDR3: CASSWSKGWGYTF

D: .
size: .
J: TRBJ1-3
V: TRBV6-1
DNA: TGTGCCAGCAGTGAATGGGGCGACACCATATATTTT
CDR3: CASSEWGDTIYF

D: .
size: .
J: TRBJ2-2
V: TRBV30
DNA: TGTGCCTGGAGTGTACTGAGGGGGGAGCTGTTTTTT
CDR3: CAWSVLRGELFF

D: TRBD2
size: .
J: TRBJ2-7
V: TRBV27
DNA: TGTGCCAGCAGTATTGTAGCGGGAGGGCCTTCCTACGAGCAGTACTTC
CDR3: CASSIVAGGPSYEQYF

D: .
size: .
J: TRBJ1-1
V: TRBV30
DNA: TGTGCCTGGAGTCTCGGGTGGAAGAACACTGAAGCTTTCTTT
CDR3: CAWSLGWKNTEAFF